This TCR beta chain originates from a study of T cells after yellow fever vaccination. The germline gives CDR1 SGHAT, CDR2 FQNNGV. The V and J ends lost 1 base and 5 bases, in that order; junction bases with no gene match: 13. The CDR3 is 17 amino acids. Template-switching 5'RACE yielded the TCR cDNA; a universal primer site and UMIs were added in the process. Each CDR3 protein gets one entry after TCRdb re-called the 5' RACE reads with MiXCR. The sample holds tens of thousands of distinct CDR3 sequences, about 7% seen once. This clonotype has ten or more counts. Antigen: not known. The study, taken as a whole, reports: Boosting was followed by the reappearance of most primary-vaccination clones (under 97% CD4, about 90% CD8).

The chain links TRBV11-2 to TRBJ1-2, with 7 bases matching TRBD1. This TCR was recovered from a young man who received the YFV17D yellow fever vaccine. The sequences come from CD8+ T cells sorted from PBMCs, collected 15 days after the yellow fever booster vaccination. Written as DNA, the CDR3 is TGTGCCAGCAGCTTAGCTCTAGTTGGGACAGTCGAGTATGGCTACACCTTC. Translation: CASSLALVGTVEYGYTF.